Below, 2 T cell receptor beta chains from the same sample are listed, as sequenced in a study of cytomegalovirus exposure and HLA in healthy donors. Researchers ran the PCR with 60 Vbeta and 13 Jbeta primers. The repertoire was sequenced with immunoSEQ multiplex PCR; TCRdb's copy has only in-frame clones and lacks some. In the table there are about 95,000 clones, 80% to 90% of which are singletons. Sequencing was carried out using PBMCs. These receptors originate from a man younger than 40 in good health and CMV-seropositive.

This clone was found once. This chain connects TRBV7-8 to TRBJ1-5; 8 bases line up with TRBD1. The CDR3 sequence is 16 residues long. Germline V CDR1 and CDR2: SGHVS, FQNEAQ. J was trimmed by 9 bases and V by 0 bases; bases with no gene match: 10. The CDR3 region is CASSLAGQAGSPPQHF. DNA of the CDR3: TGTGCCAGCAGCTTAGCGGGACAGGCAGGGTCCCCGCCCCAGCATTTT.

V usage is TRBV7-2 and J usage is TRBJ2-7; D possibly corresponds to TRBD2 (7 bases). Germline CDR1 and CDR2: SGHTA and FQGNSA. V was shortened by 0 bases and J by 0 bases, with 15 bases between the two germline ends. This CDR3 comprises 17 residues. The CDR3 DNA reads TGTGCCAGCAGCTTAGCGGGGGGGCCTTTGAACTCCTACGAGCAGTACTTC. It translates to CASSLAGGPLNSYEQYF. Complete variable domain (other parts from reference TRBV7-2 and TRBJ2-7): GAGVSQSPSNKVTEKGKDVELRCDPISGHTALYWYRQSLGQGLEFLIYFQGNSAPDKSGLPSDRFSAERTGGSVSTLTIQRTQQEDSAVYLCASSLAGGPLNSYEQYFGPGTRLTVT.